The rows below give T cell receptor beta chains drawn from one sample of a study of CD8 T cells in Susac syndrome. TCRdb fed the immunoSEQ multiplex PCR reads into MiXCR, producing one record per CDR3 protein. The sample includes more than 95,000 distinct CDR3 sequences, about 93% of them seen just once. Sample: CD4+ T cells from PBMCs. The receptor source for this set is a human donor in good health. Each CDR3 is given with its conserved first and last residue. The D gene is left open where the match is weak. Clone size is given for some rows only: seen once, a few or many times, or a class if the clone is expanded.

j_gene: TRBJ2-3
abundance: -
d_gene: -
v_gene: TRBV2
CDR3nt: TGTGCCAGCAGTGATCCCAGCACAGATACGCAGTATTTT
CDR3aa: CASSDPSTDTQYF

j_gene: TRBJ1-1
abundance: -
d_gene: -
v_gene: TRBV19
CDR3nt: TGTGCCAGTAGTACTGGACAGAACACTGAAGCTTTCTTT
CDR3aa: CASSTGQNTEAFF

j_gene: TRBJ2-6
abundance: -
d_gene: -
v_gene: TRBV7-2
CDR3nt: TGTGCCAGCAGCTTATCTTCCAGCTCTGGGGCCAACGTCCTGACTTTC
CDR3aa: CASSLSSSSGANVLTF

j_gene: TRBJ1-5
abundance: once
d_gene: TRBD1
v_gene: TRBV5-1
CDR3nt: TGCGCCAGCAGCTTGGAAGGGACAGAAAATCACCCCCAGCATTTT
CDR3aa: CASSLEGTENHPQHF

j_gene: TRBJ2-3
abundance: -
d_gene: -
v_gene: TRBV5-1
CDR3nt: TGCGCCAGCAGCTTGGAAGGCACGGGAGATACGCAGTATTTT
CDR3aa: CASSLEGTGDTQYF

j_gene: TRBJ1-1
abundance: once
d_gene: -
v_gene: TRBV14
CDR3nt: TGTGCCAGCAGCCAGGGTTGGAGGGCTTTCTTT
CDR3aa: CASSQGWRAFF

j_gene: TRBJ2-1
abundance: -
d_gene: TRBD2
v_gene: TRBV7-8
CDR3nt: TGTGCCAGCAGTCGCCCGCTAAGCGGGAGGGGATTGGATGAGCAGTTCTTC
CDR3aa: CASSRPLSGRGLDEQFF

j_gene: TRBJ1-1
abundance: -
d_gene: TRBD1
v_gene: TRBV7-6
CDR3nt: TGTGCCAGCAGCCAAGGGGACAGGGGGCGAGCTTTCTTT
CDR3aa: CASSQGDRGRAFF

j_gene: TRBJ1-1
abundance: -
d_gene: -
v_gene: TRBV4-1
CDR3nt: TGCGCCAGCAGCCCCCTGAGGTTGCATCCGAACACTGAAGCTTTCTTT
CDR3aa: CASSPLRLHPNTEAFF

j_gene: TRBJ1-2
abundance: -
d_gene: TRBD1
v_gene: TRBV6-1
CDR3nt: TGTGCCAGCCTTTGGACAGGGTATGGCTACACCTTC
CDR3aa: CASLWTGYGYTF

j_gene: TRBJ2-3
abundance: -
d_gene: TRBD1
v_gene: TRBV29-1
CDR3nt: TGCAGCGGTAACAGGGGAGTAGATACGCAGTATTTT
CDR3aa: CSGNRGVDTQYF

j_gene: TRBJ2-7
abundance: -
d_gene: TRBD2
v_gene: TRBV3-1
CDR3nt: TGTGCCAGCAGCCATCCCATCGGAGGGACTAGCGGTTCCTACGAGCAGTACTTC
CDR3aa: CASSHPIGGTSGSYEQYF

j_gene: TRBJ1-1
abundance: -
d_gene: TRBD1
v_gene: TRBV20-1
CDR3nt: TGCAGTGCTAGAGATAGTGGGACAGGGGGCACTGAAGCTTTCTTT
CDR3aa: CSARDSGTGGTEAFF

j_gene: TRBJ1-1
abundance: -
d_gene: -
v_gene: TRBV12-3/TRBV12-4
CDR3nt: TGTGCCAGCAGTCTTTCAGGGGAGTACACTGAAGCTTTCTTT
CDR3aa: CASSLSGEYTEAFF

j_gene: TRBJ2-3
abundance: once
d_gene: -
v_gene: TRBV4-3
CDR3nt: TGCGCCAGCAGCCAGGGACTGATCACAGATACGCAGTATTTT
CDR3aa: CASSQGLITDTQYF

j_gene: TRBJ2-7
abundance: -
d_gene: TRBD1
v_gene: TRBV25-1
CDR3nt: TGTGCGGCACAGGGGGAGGCAGAGCAGTACTTC
CDR3aa: CAAQGEAEQYF

j_gene: TRBJ2-7
abundance: -
d_gene: -
v_gene: TRBV5-4
CDR3nt: TGTGCCAGCAGCTTGGCAACCCCCTACGAGCAGTACTTC
CDR3aa: CASSLATPYEQYF

j_gene: TRBJ1-1
abundance: -
d_gene: -
v_gene: TRBV6-2/TRBV6-3
CDR3nt: TGTGCCAGCAGTTTCTGGGCCCCGTACACTGAAGCTTTCTTT
CDR3aa: CASSFWAPYTEAFF

j_gene: TRBJ1-2
abundance: -
d_gene: TRBD1
v_gene: TRBV20-1
CDR3nt: TGCAGTGCTAGAGTCGGACAGGGAACAGTAAGAGGCTACACCTTC
CDR3aa: CSARVGQGTVRGYTF

j_gene: TRBJ2-3
abundance: -
d_gene: -
v_gene: TRBV7-9
CDR3nt: TGTGCCAGCAGCTTATTTTCCGGGGGAGTTCGCACAGATACGCAGTATTTT
CDR3aa: CASSLFSGGVRTDTQYF

j_gene: TRBJ2-2
abundance: -
d_gene: -
v_gene: TRBV20-1
CDR3nt: TGCAGTGCTAGAGGTGGAAAGGCTCCCGGGGAGCTGTTTTTT
CDR3aa: CSARGGKAPGELFF

j_gene: TRBJ2-1
abundance: once
d_gene: TRBD1
v_gene: TRBV4-1
CDR3nt: TGCGCCAGCAGCCTGTCCGGGACAGGGGTGGTCGATGAGCAGTTCTTC
CDR3aa: CASSLSGTGVVDEQFF

j_gene: TRBJ2-1
abundance: once
d_gene: TRBD2
v_gene: TRBV6-2/TRBV6-3
CDR3nt: TGTGCCAGCAGTTTCTGGACTAGCGGGAGCGATGAGCAGTTCTTC
CDR3aa: CASSFWTSGSDEQFF

j_gene: TRBJ2-5
abundance: -
d_gene: TRBD2
v_gene: TRBV7-2
CDR3nt: TGTGCCAGCAGCGGAGGGACTAGGGGGGAGGAGACCCAGTACTTC
CDR3aa: CASSGGTRGEETQYF

j_gene: TRBJ1-5
abundance: -
d_gene: TRBD1
v_gene: TRBV7-9
CDR3nt: TGTGCCAGCAGCCATGGGACAGCAAGCAATCAGCCCCAGCATTTT
CDR3aa: CASSHGTASNQPQHF

j_gene: TRBJ1-1
abundance: -
d_gene: TRBD1
v_gene: TRBV7-2
CDR3nt: TGTGCCAGCACTCAACAGGGGGCAATCAGTGAAGCTTTCTTT
CDR3aa: CASTQQGAISEAFF

j_gene: TRBJ2-7
abundance: -
d_gene: -
v_gene: TRBV19
CDR3nt: TGTGCCAGTAGTTCCGCAGGTCCCTACGAGCAGTACTTC
CDR3aa: CASSSAGPYEQYF

j_gene: TRBJ2-5
abundance: -
d_gene: -
v_gene: TRBV4-1
CDR3nt: TGCGCCAGCAGCCAATCCTATAGGATTCTCCGGGACACTCTTCGGTCGTATCAAGAGACCCAGTACTTC
CDR3aa: CASSQSYRILRDTLRSYQETQYF

j_gene: TRBJ1-5
abundance: -
d_gene: -
v_gene: TRBV2
CDR3nt: TGTGCCAGCAGCACTTCGAATCAGCCCCAGCATTTT
CDR3aa: CASSTSNQPQHF

j_gene: TRBJ1-3
abundance: -
d_gene: -
v_gene: TRBV2
CDR3nt: TGTGCCAGCAGTGAAGACCCCAGGAGCGGAAACACCATATATTTT
CDR3aa: CASSEDPRSGNTIYF

j_gene: TRBJ2-2
abundance: -
d_gene: TRBD2
v_gene: TRBV20-1
CDR3nt: TGCAGTGCTCCTGACCGGAGCGGGAGTGCGGGGGAGCTGTTTTTT
CDR3aa: CSAPDRSGSAGELFF

j_gene: TRBJ2-5
abundance: -
d_gene: -
v_gene: TRBV5-1
CDR3nt: TGCGCCAGCAGCTTGCCCGGGGAAGAGACCCAGTACTTC
CDR3aa: CASSLPGEETQYF

j_gene: TRBJ2-7
abundance: -
d_gene: -
v_gene: TRBV4-3
CDR3nt: TGCGCCAGCAGCCGATCTAGCAACTCCTACGAGCAGTACTTC
CDR3aa: CASSRSSNSYEQYF

j_gene: TRBJ2-1
abundance: -
d_gene: TRBD1
v_gene: TRBV3-1
CDR3nt: TGTGCCAGCAGCCAATGGGACAGGATGGTCTTC
CDR3aa: CASSQWDRMVF

j_gene: TRBJ2-5
abundance: -
d_gene: TRBD1
v_gene: TRBV7-6
CDR3nt: TGTGCCAGCAGCTCGGGACAGGGGGAAGAGACCCAGTACTTC
CDR3aa: CASSSGQGEETQYF

j_gene: TRBJ1-5
abundance: once
d_gene: -
v_gene: TRBV6-1
CDR3nt: TGTGCCAGCAGTTCGGAAGGGCTAGGCAATCAGCCCCAGCATTTT
CDR3aa: CASSSEGLGNQPQHF

j_gene: TRBJ1-4
abundance: -
d_gene: -
v_gene: TRBV30
CDR3nt: TGTGCCTGGAGTGTACAGGGTAATGAAAAACTGTTTTTT
CDR3aa: CAWSVQGNEKLFF